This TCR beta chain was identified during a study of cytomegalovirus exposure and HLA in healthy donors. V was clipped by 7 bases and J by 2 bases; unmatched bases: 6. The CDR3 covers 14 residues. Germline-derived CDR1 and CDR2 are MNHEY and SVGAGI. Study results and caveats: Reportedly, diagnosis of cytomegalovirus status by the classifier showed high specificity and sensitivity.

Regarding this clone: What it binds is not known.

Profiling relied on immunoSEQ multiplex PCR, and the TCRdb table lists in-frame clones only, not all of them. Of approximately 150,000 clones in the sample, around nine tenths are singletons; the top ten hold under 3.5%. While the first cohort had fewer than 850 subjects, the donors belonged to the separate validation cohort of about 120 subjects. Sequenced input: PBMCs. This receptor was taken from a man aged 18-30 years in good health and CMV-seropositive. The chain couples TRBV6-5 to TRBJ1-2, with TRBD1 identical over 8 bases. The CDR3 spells CASNPRTGNYGYTF. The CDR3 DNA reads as TGTGCCAGCAACCCCAGGACAGGGAACTATGGCTACACCTTC.